These 24 T cell receptor beta chains were sequenced from one sample in a study of monozygotic twins with inflammatory bowel disease (dated 2019 in TCRdb). The library was prepared using 5' RACE. Data came from an Illumina HiSeq 2500. With the reads reprocessed by TCRdb, a single entry stands for each CDR3 protein sequence and no DNA is reported. This sample's table carries under 130,000 distinct CDR3 sequences. The top ten hold 1.5% to 2% of the sample. The sequenced sample was blood. All receptors derive from a human donor with ulcerative colitis or Crohn's disease, or a healthy co-twin of an affected twin (not recorded which).

The chain has TRBV9 and TRBJ1-4; the TRBD1 assignment by TCRdb is unverifiable without DNA. In germline, CDR1 is SGDLS, CDR2 YYNGEE. The CDR3 runs 14 residues. The CDR3 loop reads CASSTSRGDEKLFF.

The V call is TRBV7-2, the J call TRBJ2-1. The CDR3 is made up of 14 amino acids. Looked up from germline, CDR1 is SGHTA and CDR2 is FQGNSA. The CDR3 sequence is CASSYRGSYNEQFF.

The chain has TRBV7-2 and TRBJ1-1; TCRdb's assignment of TRBD1 cannot be checked, as there is no DNA. The CDR3 length is 15 residues. From germline, CDR1 is SGHTA and CDR2 FQGNSA. The CDR3 protein is CASGRDSTMNTEAFF.

The V and J genes are TRBV20-1 and TRBJ2-1; TCRdb calls TRBD1, which cannot be checked without DNA. The CDR3 runs to 16 residues. Germline CDR1 DFQATT, CDR2 SNEGSKA (reference sequence). CDR3 loop: CSAGDRAISPYGEQFF.

The rearrangement uses TRBV29-1 and TRBJ2-1. Germline V gene data show CDR1 as SQVTM and CDR2 as ANQGSEA. The length of the CDR3 is 13 residues. CDR3 residues: CSVAGGTNNEHFF.

V is TRBV7-9 and J is TRBJ2-1. Germline V lookup: CDR1 SEHNR, CDR2 FQNEAQ (reference sequence). The CDR3 extends over 12 amino acids. CDR3 region: CASSSRTVEQFF.

The CDR3 region is CSVVGLAGSYEQYF. This rearrangement joins TRBV29-1 to TRBJ2-7; the D call of TRBD2 rests on TCRdb alone, since no DNA is present to check it. This CDR3 is 14 amino acids long. Germline V gene sequence: CDR1 SQVTM, CDR2 ANQGSEA.

The gene calls are TRBV23-1 and TRBJ2-3; TCRdb lists TRBD2, though no DNA is available to test this call. TRBV23-1 is classed as an ORF, of uncertain function. The length of the CDR3 is 19 residues. CDR3 amino acids: CASSHRRSVASGKSDTQYF.

The V and J genes are TRBV3-1 and TRBJ1-2. CDR1 and CDR2 (germline): LGHDT, YNNKEL (reference sequence). The CDR3 is 12 amino acids. The CDR3 region is CASSQSFYGYTF.

This chain links TRBV29-1 with TRBJ2-5; TCRdb returns TRBD1, unconfirmable since there is no DNA. Germline V gives CDR1 SQVTM, CDR2 ANQGSEA. There are 15 residues in the CDR3. The CDR3 loop reads CSVPNRDTIQETQYF.

V and J are TRBV29-1 and TRBJ2-7; without DNA, the TCRdb call of TRBD2 cannot be checked. Per the germline V gene, CDR1 is SQVTM and CDR2 is ANQGSEA. The CDR3 sequence is 14 residues long. This CDR3 reads CSARAGGAFHEQYF.

The chain couples TRBV5-1 to TRBJ2-6. The germline V gene encodes CDR1 SGHRS and CDR2 YFSETQ. This CDR3 has 17 residues. CDR3 amino acids: CASSILSQGSGANVLTF.

The V gene is TRBV6-2 or TRBV6-3, the J gene TRBJ2-7. Germline V gene sequence: CDR1 MNHEY, CDR2 SVGEGT. This CDR3 has 14 residues. The CDR3 is CAIAGVETPYEQYF.

The J gene is TRBJ2-5, the V gene TRBV5-1; TCRdb's D call, TRBD1, is unchecked because there is no DNA. The CDR3 is 14 residues long. Germline CDR1 and CDR2: SGHRS and YFSETQ. This CDR3 reads CASTGGKRQETQYF.

V usage is TRBV27 and J usage is TRBJ1-6; TCRdb picks TRBD1, but there is no DNA to check that call. CDR3 size: 19 residues. The V gene's germline CDR1 is MNHEY and CDR2 SMNVEV (reference sequence). CDR3 loop: CASSRIRDRGYSYNSPLHF.

The chain recombines TRBV7-2 with TRBJ1-6. CDR3 length: 16 residues. CDR1 SGHTA and CDR2 FQGNSA come from the germline V gene. CDR3 sequence: CASSLAGRARNSPLHF.

The chain is built from TRBV7-2 and TRBJ2-1; the TCRdb call, TRBD2, lacks DNA for checking. Germline values: CDR1 SGHTA, CDR2 FQGNSA. CDR3 length equals 15 residues. CDR3: CASSLARGLVYEQFF.

The V gene is TRBV20-1, the J gene TRBJ2-7; TCRdb's D gene call, TRBD1, goes unchecked for lack of DNA. Germline loops: CDR1 DFQATT, CDR2 SNEGSKA (reference sequence). The CDR3 spans 14 residues. Here the CDR3 reads CSANPSGPTYEQYF.

This chain uses TRBV29-1 with TRBJ1-5. CDR3 length: 13 amino acids. Germline values: CDR1 SQVTM, CDR2 ANQGSEA. This chain's CDR3 is CSVVGAWGQPQHF.

This CDR3 reads CASSRTGGLAEGYTF. This rearrangement joins TRBV9 to TRBJ1-2; TCRdb outputs TRBD1, but without DNA this stays unchecked. There are 15 residues in the CDR3. Germline V CDR1 and CDR2: SGDLS, YYNGEE.

This chain joins TRBV29-1 and TRBJ2-2. There are 12 residues in the CDR3. Germline values: CDR1 SQVTM, CDR2 ANQGSEA. The CDR3 here is CSVTVNTGELFF.

The genes are TRBV10-2 and TRBJ1-1; TCRdb reports TRBD1, a call that lacks DNA to check it against. The CDR3 runs to 14 residues. Germline V CDR1 and CDR2: WSHSY, SAAADI. This chain's CDR3 is CASSESWSGERAFF.

The gene calls are TRBV5-1 and TRBJ2-7. This CDR3 contains 14 residues. From germline, CDR1 is SGHRS and CDR2 YFSETQ. The CDR3 reads CASSLGRTVYEQYF.

This chain links TRBV6-2 or TRBV6-3 with TRBJ1-1. This CDR3 contains 13 residues. Germline V gene lookup returns CDR1 MNHEY and CDR2 SVGEGT. The chain's CDR3 is CASGESLNTEAFF.